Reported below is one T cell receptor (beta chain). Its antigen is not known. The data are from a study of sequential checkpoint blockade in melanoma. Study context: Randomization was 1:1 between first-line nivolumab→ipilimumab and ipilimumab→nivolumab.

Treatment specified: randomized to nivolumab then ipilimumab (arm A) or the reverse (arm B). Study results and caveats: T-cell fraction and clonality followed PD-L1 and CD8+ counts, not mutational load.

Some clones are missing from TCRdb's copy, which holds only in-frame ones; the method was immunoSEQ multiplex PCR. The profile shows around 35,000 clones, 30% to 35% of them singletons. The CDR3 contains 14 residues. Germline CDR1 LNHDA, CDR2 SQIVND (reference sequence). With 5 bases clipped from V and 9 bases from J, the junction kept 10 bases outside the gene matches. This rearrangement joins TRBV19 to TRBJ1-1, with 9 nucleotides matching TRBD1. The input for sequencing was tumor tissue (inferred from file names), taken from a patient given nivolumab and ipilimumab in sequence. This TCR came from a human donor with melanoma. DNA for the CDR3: TGTGCCAGTAGTTTCCGGGACAGGGATAAAAAAGCTTTCTTT. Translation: CASSFRDRDKKAFF.